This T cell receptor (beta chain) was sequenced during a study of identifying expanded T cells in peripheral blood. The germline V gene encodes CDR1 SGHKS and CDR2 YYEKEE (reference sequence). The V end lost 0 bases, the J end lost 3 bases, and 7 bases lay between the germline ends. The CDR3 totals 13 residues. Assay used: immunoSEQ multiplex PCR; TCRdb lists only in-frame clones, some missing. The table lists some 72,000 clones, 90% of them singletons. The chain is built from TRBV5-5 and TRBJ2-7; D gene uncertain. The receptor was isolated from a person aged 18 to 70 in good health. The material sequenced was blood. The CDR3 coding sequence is TGTGCCAGCAGCTTGGTTGGGGACTACGAGCAGTACTTC. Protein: CASSLVGDYEQYF.